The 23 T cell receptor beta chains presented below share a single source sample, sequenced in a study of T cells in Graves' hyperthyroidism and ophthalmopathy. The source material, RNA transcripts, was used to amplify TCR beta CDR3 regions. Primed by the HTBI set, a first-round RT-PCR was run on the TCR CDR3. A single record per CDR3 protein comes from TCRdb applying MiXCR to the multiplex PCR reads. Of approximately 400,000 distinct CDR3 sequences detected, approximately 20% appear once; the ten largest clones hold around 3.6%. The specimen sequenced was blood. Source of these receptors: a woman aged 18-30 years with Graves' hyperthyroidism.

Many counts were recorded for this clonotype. CDR3 protein: CSARDPTTLYEQYF. The DNA for the CDR3 is TGCAGTGCTAGAGACCCTACAACATTATACGAGCAGTACTTC. The gene calls are TRBV20-1 and TRBJ2-7; no reliable D call. With 0 bases removed from V and 4 bases from J, the gap between germline ends came to 13 bases. Germline CDR1 reads DFQATT; CDR2 reads SNEGSKA (reference sequence). CDR3 length equals 14 residues.

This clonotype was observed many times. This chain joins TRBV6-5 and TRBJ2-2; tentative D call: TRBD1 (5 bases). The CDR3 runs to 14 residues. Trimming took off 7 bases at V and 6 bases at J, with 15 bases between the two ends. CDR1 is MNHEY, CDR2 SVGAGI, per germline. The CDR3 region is CASMYGAESGELFF. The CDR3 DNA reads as TGTGCCAGCATGTATGGGGCAGAGTCCGGGGAGCTGTTTTTT.

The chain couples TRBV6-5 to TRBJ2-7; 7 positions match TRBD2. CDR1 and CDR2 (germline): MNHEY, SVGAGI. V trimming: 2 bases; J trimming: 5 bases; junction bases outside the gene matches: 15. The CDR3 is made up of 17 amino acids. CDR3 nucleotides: TGTGCCAGCAGTTACCAGCCGACGGGGGGTCCGTTAAACGAGCAGTACTTC. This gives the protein CASSYQPTGGPLNEQYF.

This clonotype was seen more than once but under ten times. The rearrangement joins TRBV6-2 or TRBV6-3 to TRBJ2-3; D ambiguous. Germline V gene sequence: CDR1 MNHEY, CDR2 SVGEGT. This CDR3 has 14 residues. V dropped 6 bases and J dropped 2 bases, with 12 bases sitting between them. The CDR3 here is CASSPYIDTDTQYF. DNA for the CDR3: TGTGCCAGCAGCCCCTATATTGACACAGATACGCAGTATTTT.

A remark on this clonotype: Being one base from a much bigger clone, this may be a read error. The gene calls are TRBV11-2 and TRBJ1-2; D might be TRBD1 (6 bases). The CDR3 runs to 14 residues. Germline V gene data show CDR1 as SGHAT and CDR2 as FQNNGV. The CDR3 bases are TGTGCCAGCAGCTTCCTCAGGGGAAGTCGAGGCTACAGCTTC. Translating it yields CASSFLRGSRGYSF.

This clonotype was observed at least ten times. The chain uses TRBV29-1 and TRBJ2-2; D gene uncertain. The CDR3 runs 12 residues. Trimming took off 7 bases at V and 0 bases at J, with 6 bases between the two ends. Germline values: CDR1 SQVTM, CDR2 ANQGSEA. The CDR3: CSGQTNTGELFF. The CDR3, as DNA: TGCAGCGGGCAGACGAACACCGGGGAGCTGTTTTTT.

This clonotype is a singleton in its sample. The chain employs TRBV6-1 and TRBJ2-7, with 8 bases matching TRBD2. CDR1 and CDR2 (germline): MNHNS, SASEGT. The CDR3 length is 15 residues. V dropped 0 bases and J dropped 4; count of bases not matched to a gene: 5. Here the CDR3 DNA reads TGTGCCAGCAGTGAAGCTAGCGGGGTTCGTTACGAGCAGTACTTC. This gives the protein CASSEASGVRYEQYF.

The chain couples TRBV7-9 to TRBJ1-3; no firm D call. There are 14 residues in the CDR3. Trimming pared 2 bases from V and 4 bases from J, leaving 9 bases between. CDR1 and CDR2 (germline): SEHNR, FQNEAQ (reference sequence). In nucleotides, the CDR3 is TGTGCCAGCAGCTTACCCTTTGAAGGAAACACCATATATTTT. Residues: CASSLPFEGNTIYF.

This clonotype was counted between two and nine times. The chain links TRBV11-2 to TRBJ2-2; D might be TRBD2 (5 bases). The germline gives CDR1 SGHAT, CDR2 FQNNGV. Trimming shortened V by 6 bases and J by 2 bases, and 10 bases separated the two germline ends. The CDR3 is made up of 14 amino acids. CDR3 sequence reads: CASRNGVNTGELFF. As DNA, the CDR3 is TGTGCCAGCAGGAACGGGGTTAACACCGGGGAGCTGTTTTTT.

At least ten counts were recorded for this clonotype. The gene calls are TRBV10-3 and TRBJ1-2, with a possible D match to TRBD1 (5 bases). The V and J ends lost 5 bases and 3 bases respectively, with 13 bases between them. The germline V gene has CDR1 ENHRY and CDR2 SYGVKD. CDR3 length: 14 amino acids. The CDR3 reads CAISRGQGDYGYTF. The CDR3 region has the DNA TGTGCCATCAGTCGAGGGCAGGGCGACTATGGCTACACCTTC.

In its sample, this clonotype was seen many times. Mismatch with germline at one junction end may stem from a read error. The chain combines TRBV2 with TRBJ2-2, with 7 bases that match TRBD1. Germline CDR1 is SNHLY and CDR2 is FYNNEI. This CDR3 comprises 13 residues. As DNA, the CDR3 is TGTGCCGGAAGGACAGGAATGACCGGGGAGCCGTTTTTT. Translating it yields CAGRTGMTGEPFF.

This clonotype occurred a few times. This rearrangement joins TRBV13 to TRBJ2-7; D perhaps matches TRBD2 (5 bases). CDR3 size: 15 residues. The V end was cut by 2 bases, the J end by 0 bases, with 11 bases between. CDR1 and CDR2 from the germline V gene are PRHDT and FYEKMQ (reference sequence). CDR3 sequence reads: CASSLTLASSYEQYF. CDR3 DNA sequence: TGTGCCAGCAGCTTAACGCTAGCCTCCTCCTACGAGCAGTACTTC.

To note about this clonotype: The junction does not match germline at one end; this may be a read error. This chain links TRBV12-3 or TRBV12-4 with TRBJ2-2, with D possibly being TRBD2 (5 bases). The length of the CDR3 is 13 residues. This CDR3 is CASSLHSSGDLFF. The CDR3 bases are TGTGCCAGCAGTTTGCACAGCTCCGGGGATCTGTTTTTT.

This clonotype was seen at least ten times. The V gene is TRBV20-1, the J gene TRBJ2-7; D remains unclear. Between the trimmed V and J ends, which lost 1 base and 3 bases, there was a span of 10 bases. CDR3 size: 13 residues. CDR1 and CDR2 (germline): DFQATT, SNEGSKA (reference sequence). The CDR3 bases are TGCAGTGCTAGAGTAGTGGACCACTACGAGCAGTACTTC. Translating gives CSARVVDHYEQYF.

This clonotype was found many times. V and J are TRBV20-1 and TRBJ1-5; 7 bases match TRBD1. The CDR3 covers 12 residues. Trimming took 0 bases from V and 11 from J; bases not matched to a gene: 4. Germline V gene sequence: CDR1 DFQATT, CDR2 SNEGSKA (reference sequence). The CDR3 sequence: CSARETGPSQHF. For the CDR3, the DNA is TGCAGTGCTAGAGAGACAGGGCCTTCCCAGCATTTT.

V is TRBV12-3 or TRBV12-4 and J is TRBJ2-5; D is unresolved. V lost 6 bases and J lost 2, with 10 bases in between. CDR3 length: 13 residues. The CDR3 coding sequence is TGTGCCAGCAGACCGGACGAACAAGAGACCCAGTACTTC. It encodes CASRPDEQETQYF.

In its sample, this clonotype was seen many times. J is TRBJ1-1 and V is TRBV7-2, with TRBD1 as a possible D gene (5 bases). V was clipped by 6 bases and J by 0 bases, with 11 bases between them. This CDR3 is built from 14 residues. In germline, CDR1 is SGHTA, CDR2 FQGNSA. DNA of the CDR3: TGTGCCAGCAGGTTACTGACAGTGAACACTGAAGCTTTCTTT. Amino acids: CASRLLTVNTEAFF.

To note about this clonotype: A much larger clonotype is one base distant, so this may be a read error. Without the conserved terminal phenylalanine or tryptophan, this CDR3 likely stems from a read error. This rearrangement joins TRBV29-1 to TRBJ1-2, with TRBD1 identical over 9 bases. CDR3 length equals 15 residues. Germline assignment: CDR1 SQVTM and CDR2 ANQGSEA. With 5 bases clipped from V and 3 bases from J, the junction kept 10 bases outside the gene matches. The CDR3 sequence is CSVPGQGNVYYGYTL. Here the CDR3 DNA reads TGCAGCGTTCCGGGACAGGGAAACGTCTACTATGGCTACACCCTC.

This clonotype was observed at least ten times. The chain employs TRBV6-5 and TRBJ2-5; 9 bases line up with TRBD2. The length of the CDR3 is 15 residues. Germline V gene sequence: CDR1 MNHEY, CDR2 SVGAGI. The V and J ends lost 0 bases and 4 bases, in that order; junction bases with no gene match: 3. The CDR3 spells CASSYSAGGRETQYF. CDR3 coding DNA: TGTGCCAGCAGTTACTCAGCGGGGGGCCGAGAGACCCAGTACTTC.

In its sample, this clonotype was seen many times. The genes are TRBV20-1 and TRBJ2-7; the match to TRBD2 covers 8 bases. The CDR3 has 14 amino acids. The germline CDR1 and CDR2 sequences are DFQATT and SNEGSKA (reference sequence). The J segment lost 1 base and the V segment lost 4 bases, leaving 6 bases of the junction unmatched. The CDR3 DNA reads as TGCAGTGCTATTCCGGGGGGGCCTTCCTACGAGCAGTACTTC. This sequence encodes CSAIPGGPSYEQYF.

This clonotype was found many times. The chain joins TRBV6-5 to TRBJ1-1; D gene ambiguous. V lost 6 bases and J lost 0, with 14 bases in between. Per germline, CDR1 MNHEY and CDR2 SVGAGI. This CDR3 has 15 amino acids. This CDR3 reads CASRRGPFMNTEAFF. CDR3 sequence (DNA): TGTGCCAGCAGGCGCGGGCCCTTCATGAACACTGAAGCTTTCTTT.

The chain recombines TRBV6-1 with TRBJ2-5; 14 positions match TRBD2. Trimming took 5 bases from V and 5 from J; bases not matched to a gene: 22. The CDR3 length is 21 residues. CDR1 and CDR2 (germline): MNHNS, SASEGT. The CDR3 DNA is TGTGCCAGCAGTCGAAAGAGACCCCCCGGGACTAGCGGGAGAAGGGCGGAGACCCAGTACTTC. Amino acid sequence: CASSRKRPPGTSGRRAETQYF.

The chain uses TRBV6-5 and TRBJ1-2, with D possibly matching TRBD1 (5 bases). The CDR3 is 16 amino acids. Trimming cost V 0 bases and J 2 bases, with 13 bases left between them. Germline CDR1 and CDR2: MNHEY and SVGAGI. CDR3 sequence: CASSYSGEGPNYGYTF. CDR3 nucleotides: TGTGCCAGCAGTTACTCGGGAGAGGGACCGAACTATGGCTACACCTTC.